These 30 T cell receptor beta chains came from one sample sequenced in a study of technical replicates of blood from a few donors. Using immunoSEQ multiplex PCR, the repertoire was profiled, and TCRdb retains in-frame clones only, with some absent. The sample holds about 95,000 clones, around 95% seen once. The sequenced sample was T cells isolated from PBMCs. All receptors come from a human donor in good health.

The rearrangement links TRBV19 to TRBJ2-1, with D possibly TRBD2 on 5 matching bases. V was pared by 7 bases and J by 11 bases, with 12 bases between. Germline V gene data show CDR1 as LNHDA and CDR2 as SQIVND (reference sequence). The length of the CDR3 is 11 residues. The CDR3 DNA is TGTGCCAGTACATGGGGAGTTCAGCAGTTCTTC. Its translation: CASTWGVQQFF.

The J gene is TRBJ1-2, the V gene TRBV27; no reliable D call. The CDR3 sequence is 14 residues long. V was shortened by 2 bases and J by 3 bases, with 10 bases between the two germline ends. Per the germline V gene, CDR1 is MNHEY and CDR2 is SMNVEV (reference sequence). CDR3 region: CASSLKSSYYGYTF. In DNA form, the CDR3 reads TGTGCCAGCAGTTTAAAGAGTTCTTACTATGGCTACACCTTC.

The chain joins TRBV6-6 to TRBJ2-3; the match to TRBD1 covers 10 bases. Trimming at V came to 11 bases and at J to 4 bases, leaving 6 bases not matched to a gene. Germline CDR1 and CDR2: MNHNY and SVGAGI (reference sequence). The CDR3 totals 13 residues. The CDR3 spells CASRTGGPDTQYF. The CDR3 bases are TGTGCCTCTCGGACAGGGGGTCCAGATACGCAGTATTTT.

This chain links TRBV30 with TRBJ1-1, with 7 bases identical to TRBD1. Trimming cost V 6 bases and J 4 bases; bases outside gene matches: 8. This CDR3 is 13 amino acids long. Germline CDR1 is GTSNPN and CDR2 is SVGIG (reference sequence). CDR3 sequence reads: CACSRAGGTEAFF. CDR3 bases: TGTGCCTGTTCTCGAGCAGGGGGCACTGAAGCTTTCTTT.

This clone was picked up one time. This chain joins TRBV5-6 and TRBJ1-4; no definite D call. Germline V CDR1 and CDR2: SGHDT, YYEEEE. The V and J ends lost 1 base and 4 bases respectively, with 8 bases between them. This CDR3 spans 14 amino acids. Here the CDR3 reads CASSLIRNNEKLFF. The CDR3 region has the DNA TGTGCCAGCAGCTTGATCAGAAATAATGAAAAACTGTTTTTT.

The chain uses TRBV10-3 and TRBJ1-4, with TRBD1 matching 7 bases. The CDR3 is 14 amino acids. Germline CDR1 and CDR2: ENHRY and SYGVKD. V shed 6 bases and J 10 bases; nucleotides not matched to a gene: 11. The CDR3 loop is CAISSDRELGKLFF. The DNA of the CDR3 is TGTGCCATCAGCAGCGACAGGGAGCTGGGAAAACTGTTTTTT.

The chain is built from TRBV11-3 and TRBJ2-7; the match to TRBD1 covers 9 bases. The germline CDR1 and CDR2 sequences are SGHNT and YENEEA. The trim removed 4 bases at V and 3 bases at J, leaving 7 bases unmatched. There are 15 residues in the CDR3. In DNA form, the CDR3 reads TGTGCCAGCAGCTCCGACAGGGGGGTAAGCTACGAGCAGTACTTC. It yields the protein CASSSDRGVSYEQYF.

This clone was observed once. V usage is TRBV9 and J usage is TRBJ1-3, with a possible D match to TRBD1 (5 bases). Germline CDR1 and CDR2: SGDLS and YYNGEE. V shed 0 bases and J shed 3 bases, with 16 bases lying between them. There are 17 residues in the CDR3. The CDR3 loop is CASSVGDFRVVGNTIYF. DNA for the CDR3: TGTGCCAGCAGCGTAGGGGACTTTCGCGTGGTTGGAAACACCATATATTTT.

This clone was recorded only once. The chain joins TRBV2 to TRBJ1-3, with D possibly matching TRBD1 (5 bases). Trimming removed 5 bases at V and 2 bases at J, with 13 bases between. This CDR3 is built from 15 residues. From germline, CDR1 is SNHLY and CDR2 FYNNEI. This chain's CDR3 is CASSPGLFTGNTIYF. The DNA for the CDR3 is TGTGCCAGCAGTCCGGGACTCTTTACTGGAAACACCATATATTTT.

This rearrangement joins TRBV4-1 to TRBJ2-1, with 14 bases that match TRBD2. The CDR3 sequence is 16 residues long. Unmatched junction bases numbered 3, after V lost 1 base and J lost 7 bases. Germline lookup yields CDR1 MGHRA and CDR2 YSYEKL. The CDR3 DNA follows: TGCGCCAGCAGCCAAGGGGGACTAGCGGGAGAGAATGAGCAGTTCTTC. It specifies CASSQGGLAGENEQFF.

V usage is TRBV21-1 and J usage is TRBJ2-1; the table's D call TRBD2 went unverified against the DNA. TRBV21-1 is a listed pseudogene. This CDR3 spans 17 amino acids. The CDR3 bases are TGTGCCAGCAGCATCCGGACTAGCGGACACTCCTACAATGAGCAGTTCTTC. Its protein is CASSIRTSGHSYNEQFF.

The chain combines TRBV11-2 with TRBJ2-5; a weak D match, TRBD1 (6 bases). CDR1 and CDR2 from the germline V gene are SGHAT and FQNNGV. Deletions cut 3 bases from V and 4 bases from J, with 15 bases between. This CDR3 has 15 amino acids. The CDR3 is CASSLAGKGGETQYF. The CDR3 DNA reads TGTGCCAGCAGCTTGGCGGGTAAAGGGGGAGAGACCCAGTACTTC.

The CDR3: CASSFTGSGTEAFF. For the CDR3, the DNA is TGTGCCAGCAGCTTCACAGGCTCGGGCACTGAAGCTTTCTTT. The rearrangement links TRBV7-3 to TRBJ1-1; a possible D gene is TRBD1 (5 bases). V was trimmed by 3 bases and J by 4 bases, leaving 12 bases between them. This CDR3 comprises 14 residues. In germline, CDR1 is SGHTA, CDR2 FQGTGA.

The V and J genes are TRBV6-1 and TRBJ1-2; 9 bases agree with TRBD1. Germline V lookup: CDR1 MNHNS, CDR2 SASEGT. The J segment lost 5 bases and the V segment lost 0 bases, leaving 4 bases of the junction unmatched. The CDR3 runs to 15 residues. As DNA, the CDR3 is TGTGCCAGCAGTGAAGCTGGGGGACAGGGTTATGGCTACACCTTC. It encodes CASSEAGGQGYGYTF.

The V and J genes are TRBV19 and TRBJ1-5; D call uncertain. There are 14 residues in the CDR3. Germline loops: CDR1 LNHDA, CDR2 SQIVND (reference sequence). V gave up 4 bases and J gave up 3 bases, with 10 bases separating them. This CDR3 is CASSTRGANQPQHF. The CDR3 DNA reads TGTGCCAGTAGTACCCGGGGTGCCAATCAGCCCCAGCATTTT.

The chain joins TRBV5-4 to TRBJ1-2; D possibly corresponds to TRBD1 (5 bases). Trimming pared 4 bases from V and 3 bases from J, leaving 10 bases between. The germline CDR1 and CDR2 sequences are SGHNT and YYREEE (reference sequence). The CDR3 runs to 13 residues. As DNA, the CDR3 is TGTGCCAGCAGCATAGGGGAAGACTATGGCTACACCTTC. It yields the protein CASSIGEDYGYTF.

The chain couples TRBV30 to TRBJ1-1; TRBD1 aligns across 7 bases. The CDR3 runs to 14 residues. Per the germline V gene, CDR1 is GTSNPN and CDR2 is SVGIG (reference sequence). V dropped 1 base and J dropped 9; count of bases not matched to a gene: 11. The CDR3: CAWSAPGTVQQAFF. The CDR3 DNA sequence: TGTGCCTGGAGTGCCCCTGGGACAGTTCAACAAGCTTTCTTT.

V is TRBV27 and J is TRBJ2-7, with D possibly being TRBD1 (6 bases). The CDR3 spans 15 residues. Per germline, CDR1 MNHEY and CDR2 SMNVEV (reference sequence). V was cut by 5 bases and J by 4 bases, with 18 bases left in between. CDR3 amino acids: CASSIPGHSPYEQYF. CDR3 bases: TGTGCCAGCAGTATACCGGGACATAGTCCTTACGAGCAGTACTTC.

The genes are TRBV18 and TRBJ1-4; D unresolved. The germline gives CDR1 KGHSH, CDR2 LQKENI. Trimming took off 1 base at V and 7 bases at J, with 13 bases between the two ends. This CDR3 spans 15 amino acids. The CDR3 region is CASSPQRAGSEKLFF. The CDR3 nucleotides read TGTGCCAGCTCACCACAAAGGGCGGGGAGTGAAAAACTGTTTTTT.

This rearrangement joins TRBV6-1 to TRBJ2-1; D is undetermined. Trimming removed 11 bases from V and 3 bases from J, with 14 bases in between. The CDR3 sequence is 13 residues long. Germline lookup yields CDR1 MNHNS and CDR2 SASEGT. The DNA of the CDR3 is TGTGCCGGAACAAAACGAGGCTACAATGAGCAGTTCTTC. Amino acids: CAGTKRGYNEQFF.

V gene TRBV14 combines with J gene TRBJ2-7; 11 bases map to TRBD1. The CDR3 sequence is 17 residues long. V lost 3 bases, J lost 1 base, and 8 bases stayed unmatched. From germline, CDR1 is SGHDN and CDR2 FVKESK. CDR3 coding DNA: TGTGCCAGCAGCCAGATACGGACAGGGGGCTCTTCCTACGAGCAGTACTTC. Translated, it gives CASSQIRTGGSSYEQYF.

This rearrangement joins TRBV2 to TRBJ1-2, with D possibly matching TRBD1 (5 bases). The CDR3 sequence is 16 residues long. Trimming left V 7 bases short and J 0 bases short, with 18 bases between. From germline, CDR1 is SNHLY and CDR2 FYNNEI. This CDR3 reads CASIPGLRVANYGYTF. In DNA, the CDR3 is TGTGCCAGCATTCCGGGACTGCGAGTCGCTAACTATGGCTACACCTTC.

V is TRBV4-1 and J is TRBJ2-7, with 13 positions matching TRBD2. After removal of 2 bases from V and 5 bases from J, the junction contained 12 bases not matched to a gene. CDR1 is MGHRA and CDR2 is YSYEKL in the germline V gene. This CDR3 region has 18 residues. The CDR3 nucleotides are TGCGCCAGCAGCCAACCCCGACTAGCGGGAGGACAATGGGACGAGCAGTACTTC. This translates into CASSQPRLAGGQWDEQYF.

This clone was recorded only once. CDR3 coding DNA: TGTGCCAGCAGTTACTCTAACCAGCGTGAGACCGGGGAGCTGTTTTTT. Protein sequence: CASSYSNQRETGELFF. The chain uses TRBV6-5 and TRBJ2-2; D not resolved. The germline gives CDR1 MNHEY, CDR2 SVGAGI. Trimming pared 0 bases from V and 5 bases from J, leaving 13 bases between. CDR3 length: 16 residues.

The gene calls are TRBV20-1 and TRBJ1-1; D unclear. CDR1 is DFQATT, CDR2 SNEGSKA, per germline (reference sequence). The CDR3 is 11 residues long. The chain's CDR3 is CSGGVMSEAFF. The CDR3 coding sequence is TGCTCCGGCGGGGTAATGTCTGAAGCTTTCTTT.

This sequence joins TRBV29-1 and TRBJ2-7, with 9 bases fitting TRBD2. Germline V gene lookup returns CDR1 SQVTM and CDR2 ANQGSEA. The CDR3 loop spans 14 amino acids. J gave up 1 base and V 5 bases, and 6 bases lay outside the gene matches. The CDR3 reads CSVSGGRESYEQYF. CDR3 DNA: TGCAGCGTTAGTGGCGGGAGGGAATCCTACGAGCAGTACTTC.

The J gene is TRBJ1-5, the V gene TRBV19; 7 bases line up with TRBD1. This CDR3 has 16 amino acids. Per the germline V gene, CDR1 is LNHDA and CDR2 is SQIVND (reference sequence). V lost 0 bases to trimming and J lost 7 bases; unmatched junction nucleotides: 9. The CDR3 loop is CASSIDRRTGDQPQHF. CDR3 nucleotides: TGTGCCAGTAGTATAGATCGACGGACAGGAGACCAGCCCCAGCATTTT.

This rearrangement joins TRBV19 to TRBJ2-2; 9 bases line up with TRBD2. CDR3 length equals 18 residues. Trimming took 3 bases from V and 4 from J; bases not matched to a gene: 12. Germline V gene sequence: CDR1 LNHDA, CDR2 SQIVND (reference sequence). The CDR3 DNA is TGTGCCAGTAGTATTAGGGTAGCGGGAGAAGGATCCACCGGGGAGCTGTTTTTT. Translating it yields CASSIRVAGEGSTGELFF.

The V call is TRBV21-1, the J call TRBJ2-1; the D segment call TRBD2 is taken from the table without a DNA check. TRBV21-1 is described as a pseudogene. This CDR3 contains 17 residues. The CDR3 here is CASSKESGTSVYNEQFF. CDR3 DNA: TGTGCCAGCAGCAAAGAGTCCGGGACTAGCGTATACAATGAGCAGTTCTTC.

This chain connects TRBV6-4 to TRBJ2-3; 9 bases line up with TRBD2. V shed 9 bases and J 6 bases; nucleotides not matched to a gene: 19. The CDR3 contains 17 residues. Germline loops: CDR1 MRHNA, CDR2 SNTAGT. The CDR3 loop reads CARPRRVLSGSTDTQYF. The CDR3, as DNA: TGTGCCAGACCGAGGCGGGTACTTAGCGGGAGTACCGATACGCAGTATTTT.